Listed here are 19 T cell receptor beta chains from one sample, sequenced in a study of tumour-infiltrating T cells in Burkitt lymphoma. Using immunoSEQ multiplex PCR, the repertoire was profiled, and TCRdb retains in-frame clones only, with some absent. The table has approximately 46,000 clones, around 29% seen once. Material for sequencing was tumor tissue. The source is a human donor with Burkitt lymphoma.

V is TRBV18 and J is TRBJ1-6, with 8 positions matching TRBD1. The ends lost 9 bases at V and 9 bases at J; junction bases unmatched: 13. The CDR3 sequence is 15 residues long. CDR1 is KGHSH, CDR2 LQKENI, per germline. The CDR3 region is CARVLQGEPRSPLHF. The DNA for the CDR3 is TGTGCCAGAGTACTACAGGGGGAGCCTCGTTCACCCCTCCACTTT.

The rearrangement uses TRBV5-1 and TRBJ2-2; D is unresolved. Looked up from germline, CDR1 is SGHRS and CDR2 is YFSETQ. Trimming took 3 bases from V and 4 from J, leaving 13 bases between them. CDR3 length: 15 amino acids. The CDR3 region has the DNA TGCGCCAGCAGCTGGGAAGCTCCGGGCACCGGGGAGCTGTTTTTT. Translated, it gives CASSWEAPGTGELFF.

The gene calls are TRBV10-3 and TRBJ2-1; 10 bases fit TRBD2. Germline V gene lookup returns CDR1 ENHRY and CDR2 SYGVKD. The CDR3 extends over 17 amino acids. The V segment lost 7 bases and the J segment 7 bases; nucleotides outside the gene matches: 16. CDR3 amino acids: CAITPGRAGGRGNEQFF. The CDR3 nucleotides read TGTGCCATCACCCCCGGCCGAGCGGGGGGGAGGGGGAATGAGCAGTTCTTC.

This chain joins TRBV4-2 and TRBJ1-4, with D tentatively TRBD1 (6 bases). V lost 2 bases to trimming and J lost 7 bases, with 17 bases between them. CDR3 length: 16 amino acids. Germline lookup yields CDR1 LGHNA and CDR2 YNFKEQ. CDR3 in DNA: TGTGCCAGCAGCCAAAACAACCAGGGGATCCCTGAAAAACTGTTTTTT. As protein: CASSQNNQGIPEKLFF.

The V gene is TRBV23-1, the J gene TRBJ1-1; TRBD1 is a possible D gene (6 bases). TRBV23-1 is an open reading frame, and its role is uncertain. This CDR3 spans 15 amino acids. The V end lost 3 bases, the J end lost 1 base, and 12 bases lay between the germline ends. CDR3 nucleotides: TGCGCCAGCAGTCATCCGGACAGCGAGAACACTGAAGCTTTCTTT. Encoded protein: CASSHPDSENTEAFF.

The CDR3 region is CASSRGTNHEKLFF. The CDR3 coding sequence is TGTGCCAGCAGCCGCGGGACGAATCATGAAAAACTGTTTTTT. The chain links TRBV7-9 to TRBJ1-4; tentatively, D is TRBD1 (5 bases). This CDR3 is built from 14 residues. V lost 5 bases and J 6 bases, leaving 13 bases between the germline ends. Germline V lookup: CDR1 SEHNR, CDR2 FQNEAQ (reference sequence).

This clone was seen a few times. This chain's CDR3 is CASSLSGTGTNYGYTF. The CDR3 DNA sequence: TGTGCCAGCAGCTTGTCCGGGACAGGGACTAACTATGGCTACACCTTC. The chain recombines TRBV5-6 with TRBJ1-2, with 9 nucleotides matching TRBD1. CDR1 and CDR2 from the germline V gene are SGHDT and YYEEEE. This CDR3 comprises 16 residues. V was clipped by 1 base and J by 0 bases; unmatched bases: 4.

Worth noting for this clone: Its ends do not fully match the called genes, so a read error is possible. The V and J genes are TRBV7-9 and TRBJ2-3, with D possibly matching TRBD1 (6 bases). The CDR3 is 14 residues long. In germline, CDR1 is SEHNR, CDR2 FQNEAQ (reference sequence). In DNA, the CDR3 is TGTGCCAGCAGCCACACTCCAACAGGGACGGGCCGGGATTTT. It codes for CASSHTPTGTGRDF. The complete variable domain, with remaining parts taken from reference TRBV7-9 and TRBJ2-3, reads DTGVSQNPRHKITKRGQNVTFRCDPISEHNRLYWYRQTLGQGPEFLTYFQNEAQLEKSRLLSDRFSAERPKGSFSTLEIQRTEQGDSAMYLCASSHTPTGTGRDFGPGTRLTVL.

V gene TRBV5-1 combines with J gene TRBJ1-1; D may be TRBD1 (5 bases). From germline, CDR1 is SGHRS and CDR2 YFSETQ. Trimming took off 3 bases at V and 1 base at J, with 7 bases between the two ends. The CDR3 runs 13 residues. The CDR3 reads CASSYGTNTEAFF. The CDR3 region has the DNA TGCGCCAGCAGCTACGGGACGAACACTGAAGCTTTCTTT.

The chain has TRBV11-2 and TRBJ2-5; TRBD2 is a possible D gene (6 bases). The CDR3 totals 14 residues. V was trimmed by 2 bases and J by 8 bases, leaving 15 bases between them. The V gene's germline CDR1 is SGHAT and CDR2 FQNNGV. CDR3 sequence: CASSLSDRRGTQYF. The CDR3 nucleotides are TGTGCCAGCAGCTTAAGCGACCGGCGGGGAACCCAGTACTTC.

This clone has more than one count but fewer than ten. This sequence joins TRBV15 and TRBJ2-2; TRBD2 agrees at 10 bases. J was trimmed by 7 bases and V by 0 bases; bases with no gene match: 8. The CDR3 covers 17 residues. Per the germline V gene, CDR1 is LNHNV and CDR2 is YYDKDF (reference sequence). The CDR3 DNA reads as TGTGCCACCAGCAGAGAGCAAGCGGGGGGGCCCGACGGGGAGCTGTTTTTT. Its translation is CATSREQAGGPDGELFF.

In this sample, this clone turned up a few times. The V gene is TRBV7-9, the J gene TRBJ1-5, with a tentative D call TRBD1 (6 bases). The CDR3 is made up of 16 amino acids. Germline CDR1 and CDR2: SEHNR and FQNEAQ (reference sequence). Trimming took 5 bases from V and 11 from J, leaving 25 bases between them. The CDR3 here is CASSPPGEDSEEAQHF. The CDR3 DNA sequence: TGTGCCAGCAGCCCTCCCGGAGAGGACAGTGAGGAGGCCCAGCATTTT. Full variable domain (missing parts from reference TRBV7-9 and TRBJ1-5): DTGVSQNPRHKITKRGQNVTFRCDPISEHNRLYWYRQTLGQGPEFLTYFQNEAQLEKSRLLSDRFSAERPKGSFSTLEIQRTEQGDSAMYLCASSPPGEDSEEAQHFGDGTRLSIL.

J is TRBJ1-2 and V is TRBV6-5; D may be TRBD1 (5 bases). The germline gives CDR1 MNHEY, CDR2 SVGAGI. Trimming cost V 0 bases and J 7 bases, with 9 bases left between them. This CDR3 region has 13 residues. The CDR3 DNA reads as TGTGCCAGCAGTTACTCAGGGGTCGGTGGCTACACCTTC. Amino acid sequence: CASSYSGVGGYTF.

There are a few counts of this clone. The chain has TRBV5-4 and TRBJ2-1; no firm D call. The CDR3 loop spans 14 amino acids. Germline values: CDR1 SGHNT, CDR2 YYREEE (reference sequence). The V end was cut by 4 bases, the J end by 6 bases, with 14 bases between. The CDR3, as DNA: TGTGCCAGCAGCCCTCGCTCTAGTTTCAATGAGCAGTTCTTC. Translating it yields CASSPRSSFNEQFF. Full variable domain (rest looked up from reference TRBV5-4 and TRBJ2-1): ETGVTQSPTHLIKTRGQQVTLRCSSQSGHNTVSWYQQALGQGPQFIFQYYREEENGRGNFPPRFSGLQFPNYSSELNVNALELDDSALYLCASSPRSSFNEQFFGPGTRLTVL.

This clone was seen a few times. This rearrangement joins TRBV18 to TRBJ2-1, with 8 positions matching TRBD2. The germline V gene has CDR1 KGHSH and CDR2 LQKENI. Losses at the gene ends were 6 bases for V and 4 bases for J; bases not matched to a gene: 11. The CDR3 has 16 residues. CDR3 sequence (DNA): TGTGCCAGCTCCCCTCTGGCCGGGGGGGGTTACAATGAGCAGTTCTTC. This encodes CASSPLAGGGYNEQFF.

The chain is built from TRBV5-4 and TRBJ2-3; 8 nucleotides agree with TRBD2. The J segment lost 2 bases and the V segment lost 4 bases, leaving 9 bases of the junction unmatched. The germline V gene has CDR1 SGHNT and CDR2 YYREEE (reference sequence). The CDR3 length is 16 residues. CDR3 amino acids: CASSPPAGGYTDTQYF. The CDR3 nucleotides are TGTGCCAGCAGCCCCCCTGCGGGGGGCTACACAGATACGCAGTATTTT.

This sequence joins TRBV19 and TRBJ1-2; D unclear. The V end lost 8 bases, the J end lost 4 bases, and 8 bases lay between the germline ends. In germline, CDR1 is LNHDA, CDR2 SQIVND (reference sequence). This CDR3 has 11 residues. As DNA, the CDR3 is TGTGCCAGTGGTGTGGGCTATGGCTACACCTTC. Its translation: CASGVGYGYTF.

The V and J genes are TRBV5-1 and TRBJ2-3, with 9 bases matching TRBD1. The CDR3 is 15 residues long. V dropped 3 bases and J dropped 2; count of bases not matched to a gene: 4. Germline V gives CDR1 SGHRS, CDR2 YFSETQ. CDR3 region: CASSSGTGSTDTQYF. CDR3 bases: TGCGCCAGCAGCTCCGGGACAGGGTCCACAGATACGCAGTATTTT. Full variable domain (rest looked up from reference TRBV5-1 and TRBJ2-3): KAGVTQTPRYLIKTRGQQVTLSCSPISGHRSVSWYQQTPGQGLQFLFEYFSETQRNKGNFPGRFSGRQFSNSRSEMNVSTLELGDSALYLCASSSGTGSTDTQYFGPGTRLTVL.

A few counts support this clone. The chain employs TRBV5-1 and TRBJ1-1; a possible D gene is TRBD1 (6 bases). The CDR3 loop spans 15 amino acids. The germline V and J ends were trimmed by 5 bases and 0 bases, with 14 bases remaining between them. Germline V lookup: CDR1 SGHRS, CDR2 YFSETQ. In DNA, the CDR3 is TGCGCCAGCAGTCGAGATGGACAGATGAACACTGAAGCTTTCTTT. It is translated as CASSRDGQMNTEAFF.